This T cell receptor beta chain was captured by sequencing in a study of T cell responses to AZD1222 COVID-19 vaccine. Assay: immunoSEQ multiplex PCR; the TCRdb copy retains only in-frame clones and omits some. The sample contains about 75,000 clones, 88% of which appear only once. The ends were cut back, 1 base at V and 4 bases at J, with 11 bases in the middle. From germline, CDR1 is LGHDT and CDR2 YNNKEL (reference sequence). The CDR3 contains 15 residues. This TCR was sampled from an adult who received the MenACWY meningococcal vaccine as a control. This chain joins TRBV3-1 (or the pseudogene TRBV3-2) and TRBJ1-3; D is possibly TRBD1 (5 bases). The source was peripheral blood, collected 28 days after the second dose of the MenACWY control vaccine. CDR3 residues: CASSQVSGRGNTIYF. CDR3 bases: TGTGCCAGCAGCCAAGTGTCAGGGAGAGGAAACACCATATATTTT.